This TCR beta chain derives from a study of T cell repertoires in cytomegalovirus infection. About the study: CMV epitopes, recently identified HLA-C-restricted and well-studied HLA-B-restricted, were used.

The study, taken as a whole, reports: HLA-C-restricted CMV-specific TCR beta clonotypes were dominant in the ex vivo response.

MiXCR, run by TCRdb on the reads, gives a single entry per CDR3 protein. Here the sample spans 110,000 or so distinct CDR3 sequences, 30% being singletons. This clonotype was counted between two and nine times. As yet, its antigen is unknown. This clonotype was sampled from a human donor in good health (CMV status not recorded). Some clones in this sample may be carry-over from other donors' samples. Sample: CD8+ T cells from cultured PBMCs, taken from culture after CMV antigen stimulation.

Here the CDR3 DNA reads TGTGCCAGCAGTTTAGGTGACCCCGAGGGCGAGCAGTACTTC. Amino acid sequence: CASSLGDPEGEQYF. The chain carries TRBV27 and TRBJ2-7, with D perhaps matching TRBD2 (5 bases). The V gene's germline CDR1 is MNHEY and CDR2 SMNVEV (reference sequence). CDR3 length equals 14 residues. V was cut by 2 bases and J by 6 bases, with 14 bases left in between.